The 21 T cell receptor beta chains presented below share a single source sample, sequenced in a study of T-cell memory formation after mild COVID-19. TCRdb recomputed calls from the 5' RACE reads with MiXCR, one row per CDR3 protein. The data hold around 310,000 distinct CDR3 sequences, with more than 15% observed a single time. Sequencing was done on a sample of PBMCs or a T cell subset sorted from them (not recorded which). The receptors were gathered from a man younger than 35 who had mild COVID-19 (a few samples of this study predate the infection). Cell type and time point are not known.

The rearrangement links TRBV7-6 to TRBJ2-4; D uncertain. This CDR3 has 16 amino acids. With 5 bases removed from V and 0 bases from J, the gap between germline ends came to 14 bases. Germline CDR1 reads SGHVS; CDR2 reads FNYEAQ. CDR3 nucleotide sequence: TGTGCCAGCAGCCGGTGGGTCCCCGGAGCCAAAAACATTCAGTACTTC. This sequence encodes CASSRWVPGAKNIQYF. Together with reference TRBV7-6 and TRBJ2-4, the CDR3 gives the full variable domain: GAGVSQSPRYKVTKRGQDVALRCDPISGHVSLYWYRQALGQGPEFLTYFNYEAQQDKSGLPNDRFSAERPEGSISTLTIQRTEQRDSAMYRCASSRWVPGAKNIQYFGAGTRLSVL.

This clonotype was observed many times. The genes are TRBV9 and TRBJ1-1, with D possibly TRBD1 on 5 matching bases. The CDR3 covers 14 residues. Germline CDR1 reads SGDLS; CDR2 reads YYNGEE. V was shortened by 2 bases and J by 1 base, with 9 bases between the two germline ends. The CDR3 region is CASSVGGPNTEAFF. CDR3 nucleotide sequence: TGTGCCAGCAGCGTGGGGGGTCCGAACACTGAAGCTTTCTTT.

The table lists this clonotype with a few counts. The rearrangement uses TRBV3-1 and TRBJ1-1; TRBD1 is a possible D gene (6 bases). CDR3 length: 13 residues. V lost 3 bases, J lost 4 bases, and 9 bases lay in between. Germline V lookup: CDR1 LGHDT, CDR2 YNNKEL (reference sequence). The CDR3 DNA follows: TGTGCCAGCAGCCACCTACAGGGCACTGAAGCTTTCTTT. This gives the protein CASSHLQGTEAFF.

The chain joins TRBV6-6 to TRBJ1-4; D is possibly TRBD1 (5 bases). The CDR3 has 14 residues. V gave up 2 bases and J gave up 7 bases, with 11 bases separating them. CDR1 is MNHNY, CDR2 SVGAGI, per germline (reference sequence). CDR3 nucleotides: TGTGCCAGCAGTTACGACAGATTGGCTGAAAAACTGTTTTTT. It codes for CASSYDRLAEKLFF.

The table lists this clonotype with a few counts. CDR3 nucleotide sequence: TGCGCCAGCAGCCAAGATCTCGACCCTAACTATGGCTACACCTTC. It yields the protein CASSQDLDPNYGYTF. This sequence joins TRBV4-3 and TRBJ1-2; no firm D call. Deletions cut 0 bases from V and 0 bases from J, with 8 bases between. The germline V gene encodes CDR1 LGHNA and CDR2 YSLEER. This CDR3 comprises 15 residues.

The chain couples TRBV11-2 to TRBJ2-3; weak D call: TRBD1 (5 bases). The CDR3 is 14 residues long. Germline V gives CDR1 SGHAT, CDR2 FQNNGV. V was shortened by 2 bases and J by 4 bases, with 10 bases between the two germline ends. This chain's CDR3 is CASSLLAGSDTQYF. The CDR3 DNA reads as TGTGCCAGCAGCTTACTCGCAGGGTCAGATACGCAGTATTTT. The variable domain in full, with the rest retrieved from reference TRBV11-2 and TRBJ2-3, is EAGVAQSPRYKIIEKRQSVAFWCNPISGHATLYWYQQILGQGPKLLIQFQNNGVVDDSQLPKDRFSAERLKGVDSTLKIQPAKLEDSAVYLCASSLLAGSDTQYFGPGTRLTVL.

This clonotype was found a few times. One end of the junction fails to match germline, which may point to a read error. The chain recombines TRBV7-7 with TRBJ2-5, with TRBD2 matching 10 bases. Per germline, CDR1 SSHAT and CDR2 FNYEAQ (reference sequence). This CDR3 spans 15 amino acids. This CDR3 reads CASSPSPAGGRAQYF. In DNA, the CDR3 is TGTGCTAGCAGCCCTTCTCCAGCGGGGGGGCGGGCCCAGTACTTC.

The gene calls are TRBV6-5 and TRBJ2-5, with D unclear. Trimming cost V 0 bases and J 5 bases, with 4 bases left between them. Germline loops: CDR1 MNHEY, CDR2 SVGAGI. This CDR3 is 12 amino acids long. The CDR3 DNA reads as TGTGCCAGCAGTTACTCGAAGGAGACCCAGTACTTC. Translated: CASSYSKETQYF.

This clonotype has just a few counts. This chain links TRBV2 with TRBJ1-5; 7 bases fit TRBD1. J lost 3 bases, V lost 2 bases, and 4 bases had no gene match. Germline CDR1 is SNHLY and CDR2 is FYNNEI. The CDR3 sequence is 15 residues long. The CDR3 DNA follows: TGTGCCAGCAGTGAACAGGGGGTCCCCAATCAGCCCCAGCATTTT. Protein sequence: CASSEQGVPNQPQHF. The whole variable domain, remainder taken from reference TRBV2 and TRBJ1-5, is EPEVTQTPSHQVTQMGQEVILRCVPISNHLYFYWYRQILGQKVEFLVSFYNNEISEKSEIFDDQFSVERPDGSNFTLKIRSTKLEDSAMYFCASSEQGVPNQPQHFGDGTRLSIL.

The CDR3 reads CASSQEGTGNFGYTF. In nucleotides, the CDR3 is TGTGCCAGCAGCCAAGAAGGGACAGGCAACTTTGGGTACACCTTC. The J gene is TRBJ1-2, the V gene TRBV3-1; 8 positions match TRBD1. Germline V CDR1 and CDR2: LGHDT, YNNKEL (reference sequence). V gave up 0 bases and J gave up 11 bases; unmatched junction bases: 11. This CDR3 contains 15 residues.

This clonotype was seen only a few times. V is TRBV5-1 and J is TRBJ2-7, with a possible D match to TRBD1 (5 bases). CDR1 SGHRS and CDR2 YFSETQ come from the germline V gene. CDR3 length: 11 residues. V lost 0 bases, J lost 7 bases, and 5 bases lay in between. The CDR3 loop reads CASSLGQEQYF. The CDR3 coding sequence is TGCGCCAGCAGCTTGGGACAGGAGCAGTACTTC.

This clonotype was counted at least ten times. This sequence joins TRBV7-2 and TRBJ2-4; D possibly corresponds to TRBD2 (6 bases). Germline loops: CDR1 SGHTA, CDR2 FQGNSA. V shed 5 bases and J shed 3 bases, with 17 bases lying between them. This CDR3 has 16 amino acids. The CDR3 loop is CASSGRGDWDKNIQYF. The CDR3 DNA is TGTGCCAGCAGCGGACGCGGGGATTGGGACAAAAACATTCAGTACTTC.

The J gene is TRBJ1-6, the V gene TRBV7-2, with unresolved D. Trimming stripped 1 base from V and 5 bases from J, with 6 bases between. CDR1 and CDR2 from the germline V gene are SGHTA and FQGNSA. This CDR3 region has 14 residues. The CDR3 DNA sequence: TGTGCCAGCAGCTTAGAAGGAAATAATTCACCCCTCCACTTT. This gives the protein CASSLEGNNSPLHF.

There are many counts of this clonotype. V usage is TRBV4-1 and J usage is TRBJ2-7; no clear D gene. This CDR3 is built from 16 residues. With 0 bases removed from V and 1 base from J, the gap between germline ends came to 13 bases. Per germline, CDR1 MGHRA and CDR2 YSYEKL. The CDR3 here is CASSQEGDFVSYEQYF. For the CDR3, the DNA is TGCGCCAGCAGCCAAGAGGGTGACTTCGTATCCTACGAGCAGTACTTC.

The chain joins TRBV5-1 to TRBJ1-1, with 7 bases lining up with TRBD1. The junction had 2 bases not matched to a gene; V was cut back by 3 bases and J by 3 bases. Germline V gene data show CDR1 as SGHRS and CDR2 as YFSETQ. The CDR3 length is 13 residues. DNA of the CDR3: TGCGCCAGCAGCTCACAGGGGCACACTGAAGCTTTCTTT. Its protein is CASSSQGHTEAFF.

This clonotype has more than one count but fewer than ten. The chain recombines TRBV12-3 or TRBV12-4 with TRBJ1-1; a possible D gene is TRBD1 (6 bases). Trimming took 8 bases from V and 13 from J, leaving 14 bases between them. The CDR3 loop spans 10 amino acids. CDR3: CASSQGGVFF. In DNA, the CDR3 is TGTGCCAGCTCCCAAGGGGGTGTTTTCTTT.

This clonotype came up a few times. The chain links TRBV15 to TRBJ2-5; D not resolved. This CDR3 is built from 14 residues. Trimming removed 1 base at V and 1 base at J, with 7 bases between. The germline V gene encodes CDR1 LNHNV and CDR2 YYDKDF (reference sequence). The CDR3 sequence: CATSRGIGQETQYF. The CDR3 DNA is TGTGCCACCAGCAGAGGAATAGGCCAAGAGACCCAGTACTTC.

CDR3 coding DNA: TGTGCCAGCACCACCCGGGGGTTTGGATACACCGGGGAGCTGTTTTTT. Translated, it gives CASTTRGFGYTGELFF. The rearrangement joins TRBV2 to TRBJ2-2; tentative D call: TRBD2 (6 bases). The CDR3 has 16 residues. The germline V gene encodes CDR1 SNHLY and CDR2 FYNNEI. Trimming removed 7 bases at V and 3 bases at J, with 18 bases between.

In its sample, this clonotype was seen a few times. The CDR3 loop reads CSAGQIGTGELFF. CDR3 bases: TGCAGTGCGGGACAGATAGGCACCGGGGAGCTGTTTTTT. This chain uses TRBV29-1 with TRBJ2-2, with D perhaps matching TRBD1 (7 bases). CDR3 length: 13 residues. The germline gives CDR1 SQVTM, CDR2 ANQGSEA.

V gene TRBV28 combines with J gene TRBJ2-7; D is perhaps TRBD1 or TRBD2 (5 bases each). Deletions cut 1 base from V and 4 bases from J, with 17 bases between. The CDR3 is 16 amino acids. Germline V gene lookup returns CDR1 MDHEN and CDR2 SYDVKM. CDR3 region: CASSLSSGFREYEQYV. CDR3 nucleotides: TGTGCCAGCAGTTTATCGTCGGGTTTCAGGGAGTACGAGCAGTACGTC.

V and J are TRBV7-9 and TRBJ2-1; 11 bases are a match to TRBD2. This CDR3 spans 15 amino acids. Germline CDR1 and CDR2: SEHNR and FQNEAQ (reference sequence). Trimming at V came to 8 bases and at J to 3 bases, leaving 6 bases not matched to a gene. The CDR3 loop is CASGLLAGGYNEQFF. CDR3 nucleotide sequence: TGTGCCAGCGGACTCCTAGCGGGGGGCTACAATGAGCAGTTCTTC. The full variable domain, its missing parts supplied by reference TRBV7-9 and TRBJ2-1, is DTGVSQNPRHKITKRGQNVTFRCDPISEHNRLYWYRQTLGQGPEFLTYFQNEAQLEKSRLLSDRFSAERPKGSFSTLEIQRTEQGDSAMYLCASGLLAGGYNEQFFGPGTRLTVL.